The 27 T cell receptor beta chains given below trace back to one sample, sequenced in a study of cytomegalovirus exposure and HLA in healthy donors. With 60 Vbeta and 13 Jbeta primers, the PCR was carried out. Clones were read by immunoSEQ multiplex PCR, and TCRdb kept only the in-frame ones, dropping some. The sample has approximately 270,000 clones; about four fifths are singletons. The sample taken for sequencing was PBMCs. The origin of the receptors is a girl aged 2 to 10 in good health and CMV-seronegative.

The V call is TRBV7-2, the J call TRBJ2-5; 8 bases match TRBD2. The CDR3 consists of 14 residues. Trimming at V came to 5 bases and at J to 5 bases, leaving 7 bases not matched to a gene. The germline gives CDR1 SGHTA, CDR2 FQGNSA. The CDR3 DNA sequence: TGTGCCAGCAGCCGGGGGGGGGCTGGCGAGACCCAGTACTTC. This encodes CASSRGGAGETQYF.

The chain links TRBV5-5 to TRBJ2-7; D perhaps matches TRBD1 (5 bases). CDR1 is SGHKS, CDR2 YYEKEE, per germline (reference sequence). This CDR3 region has 15 residues. V shed 4 bases and J shed 3 bases, with 17 bases lying between them. This CDR3 is CASSPLLGLVYEQYF. In DNA form, the CDR3 reads TGTGCCAGCAGCCCCCTCTTGGGGCTTGTCTACGAGCAGTACTTC.

This clone was seen a handful of times. This chain links TRBV29-1 with TRBJ2-1, with 7 bases aligning to TRBD2. With 3 bases clipped from V and 4 bases from J, the junction kept 6 bases outside the gene matches. Germline lookup yields CDR1 SQVTM and CDR2 ANQGSEA. The CDR3 extends over 14 amino acids. As DNA, the CDR3 is TGCAGCGTTGATAAGCGGGGCAGATACAATGAGCAGTTCTTC. It translates to CSVDKRGRYNEQFF.

CDR3 residues: CASSEWVRRTGEFYEQYF. The CDR3 DNA sequence: TGTGCCAGCAGTGAATGGGTAAGGAGGACAGGGGAGTTCTACGAGCAGTACTTC. The rearrangement links TRBV6-1 to TRBJ2-7; 9 bases are a match to TRBD1. This CDR3 has 18 amino acids. The J segment lost 3 bases and the V segment lost 2 bases, leaving 14 bases of the junction unmatched. In germline, CDR1 is MNHNS, CDR2 SASEGT.

This clone was found a few times. V gene TRBV11-3 combines with J gene TRBJ2-2, with TRBD1 identical over 12 bases. Germline V gene data show CDR1 as SGHNT and CDR2 as YENEEA. J gave up 7 bases and V 5 bases, and 11 bases lay outside the gene matches. This CDR3 has 17 amino acids. The DNA for the CDR3 is TGTGCCAGCAGCCCAGCGTGGGACAGGGGGCTAGACGGGGAGCTGTTTTTT. Protein: CASSPAWDRGLDGELFF.

The chain combines TRBV30 with TRBJ2-3; 8 nucleotides match TRBD2. The length of the CDR3 is 13 residues. Per the germline V gene, CDR1 is GTSNPN and CDR2 is SVGIG (reference sequence). After removal of 6 bases from V and 0 bases from J, the junction contained 2 bases not matched to a gene. DNA of the CDR3: TGTGCCTGTAGCGGGGCCAGCACAGATACGCAGTATTTT. It yields the protein CACSGASTDTQYF.

This chain links TRBV28 with TRBJ1-5; 8 bases match TRBD1. Germline V CDR1 and CDR2: MDHEN, SYDVKM. Trimming cost V 5 bases and J 1 base; bases outside gene matches: 10. The CDR3 has 17 amino acids. The CDR3 DNA sequence: TGTGCCAGCAGTAATTACAGGGGGAAGGGAAGCAATCAGCCCCAGCATTTT. As protein: CASSNYRGKGSNQPQHF. The whole variable domain, filled in from reference TRBV28 and TRBJ1-5, reads DVKVTQSSRYLVKRTGEKVFLECVQDMDHENMFWYRQDPGLGLRLIYFSYDVKMKEKGDIPEGYSVSREKKERFSLILESASTNQTSMYLCASSNYRGKGSNQPQHFGDGTRLSIL.

The chain combines TRBV18 with TRBJ1-4; D perhaps matches TRBD1 (6 bases). V gave up 4 bases and J gave up 3 bases, with 12 bases separating them. The CDR3 covers 15 residues. CDR1 KGHSH and CDR2 LQKENI come from the germline V gene. For the CDR3, the DNA is TGTGCCAGCTCACTTACGACAGGACCTAATGAAAAACTGTTTTTT. This gives the protein CASSLTTGPNEKLFF. Filled out from reference TRBV18 and TRBJ1-4, the complete variable domain reads NAGVMQNPRHLVRRRGQEARLRCSPMKGHSHVYWYRQLPEEGLKFMVYLQKENIIDESGMPKERFSAEFPKEGPSILRIQQVVRGDSAAYFCASSLTTGPNEKLFFGSGTQLSVL.

This clone was seen just once. This sequence joins TRBV9 and TRBJ2-7, with 9 bases identical to TRBD1. In germline, CDR1 is SGDLS, CDR2 YYNGEE. CDR3 size: 14 residues. The J segment lost 6 bases and the V segment lost 4 bases, leaving 8 bases of the junction unmatched. CDR3 coding DNA: TGTGCCAGCAGCACTGGGACAGGGATCAGCGAGCAGTACTTC. Protein product: CASSTGTGISEQYF.

The chain joins TRBV19 to TRBJ1-5; TRBD1 agrees at 8 bases. Germline-derived CDR1 and CDR2 are LNHDA and SQIVND (reference sequence). The CDR3 runs to 16 residues. V was clipped by 2 bases and J by 7 bases; unmatched bases: 10. The CDR3 nucleotides are TGTGCCAGTAGTATAATAGGACAGGGTTCGGGACAGCCCCAGCATTTT. The encoded protein is CASSIIGQGSGQPQHF.

V usage is TRBV15 and J usage is TRBJ1-2; no clear D. V dropped 0 bases and J dropped 2 bases, with 19 bases sitting between them. The CDR3 is made up of 18 amino acids. CDR1 is LNHNV and CDR2 is YYDKDF in the germline V gene (reference sequence). Here the CDR3 reads CATSRDLSYDGLNYGYTF. For the CDR3, the DNA is TGTGCCACCAGCAGAGATCTGTCATATGACGGACTCAACTATGGCTACACCTTC.

V usage is TRBV28 and J usage is TRBJ2-7; 9 nucleotides match TRBD1. The germline CDR1 and CDR2 sequences are MDHEN and SYDVKM. J lost 6 bases, V lost 6 bases, and 9 bases had no gene match. The CDR3 length is 14 residues. The CDR3 coding sequence is TGTGCCAGCAGGACCGGGACAGGGTTAAGCGAGCAGTACTTC. Protein sequence: CASRTGTGLSEQYF.

V gene TRBV2 combines with J gene TRBJ1-1; 8 positions agree with TRBD1. The V and J ends lost 8 bases and 0 bases, in that order; junction bases with no gene match: 26. This CDR3 spans 21 amino acids. Germline V lookup: CDR1 SNHLY, CDR2 FYNNEI. CDR3 DNA: TGTGCCAGCGTACCACAAGGAGGGACAGGTCCTGGATGGGATCTGAACACTGAAGCTTTCTTT. Amino acids: CASVPQGGTGPGWDLNTEAFF.

This clone turned up a few times. The rearrangement uses TRBV4-2 and TRBJ2-3; 8 bases match TRBD2. The CDR3 has 14 residues. Per the germline V gene, CDR1 is LGHNA and CDR2 is YNFKEQ. J was trimmed by 8 bases and V by 1 base; bases with no gene match: 5. The CDR3 here is CASSQAGGMGTQYF. DNA for the CDR3: TGTGCCAGCAGCCAAGCGGGGGGGATGGGTACGCAGTATTTT.

This sequence joins TRBV19 and TRBJ1-6; D is perhaps TRBD1 (6 bases). The CDR3 covers 13 residues. The germline V and J ends were trimmed by 6 bases and 3 bases, with 6 bases remaining between them. CDR1 and CDR2 (germline): LNHDA, SQIVND (reference sequence). The CDR3 spells CASRDSYNSPLHF. In nucleotides, the CDR3 is TGTGCCAGTAGGGACAGCTATAATTCACCCCTCCACTTT.

The V gene is TRBV28, the J gene TRBJ2-7, with TRBD2 matching 7 bases. Germline CDR1 reads MDHEN; CDR2 reads SYDVKM. J gave up 3 bases and V 5 bases, and 10 bases lay outside the gene matches. This CDR3 is 15 amino acids long. The CDR3 loop reads CASSRGDGVIYEQYF. The CDR3 nucleotides are TGTGCCAGCAGTCGGGGGGACGGCGTTATCTACGAGCAGTACTTC.

V usage is TRBV28 and J usage is TRBJ1-6; D is perhaps TRBD1 (5 bases). In germline, CDR1 is MDHEN, CDR2 SYDVKM. The CDR3 is 17 residues long. Trimming left V 5 bases short and J 7 bases short, with 21 bases between. CDR3 nucleotide sequence: TGTGCCAGCAGTCGTAATACTCGGGCAGGGTGGAATTCACCCCTCCACTTT. Translated: CASSRNTRAGWNSPLHF. The whole variable domain, remainder taken from reference TRBV28 and TRBJ1-6, is DVKVTQSSRYLVKRTGEKVFLECVQDMDHENMFWYRQDPGLGLRLIYFSYDVKMKEKGDIPEGYSVSREKKERFSLILESASTNQTSMYLCASSRNTRAGWNSPLHFGNGTRLTVT.

This chain links TRBV2 with TRBJ2-7, with TRBD2 matching over 8 bases. The CDR3 runs to 13 residues. CDR1 and CDR2 from the germline V gene are SNHLY and FYNNEI. After removal of 8 bases from V and 4 bases from J, the junction contained 7 bases not matched to a gene. CDR3 nucleotide sequence: TGTGCCAGCTCCGGGGGGGGGCGGTACGAGCAGTACTTC. It specifies CASSGGGRYEQYF.

The chain joins TRBV7-2 to TRBJ1-2, with unresolved D. V was pared by 1 base and J by 3 bases, with 9 bases between. CDR1 and CDR2 (germline): SGHTA, FQGNSA. This CDR3 spans 14 amino acids. The CDR3 DNA reads as TGTGCCAGCAGCTTAGAGCGTCAGCACTATGGCTACACCTTC. The encoded protein is CASSLERQHYGYTF.

The V call is TRBV9, the J call TRBJ2-1, with a weak D call TRBD2 (6 bases). V lost 2 bases, J lost 8 bases, and 20 bases lay in between. This CDR3 comprises 16 residues. The germline CDR1 and CDR2 sequences are SGDLS and YYNGEE. In nucleotides, the CDR3 is TGTGCCAGCAGCGTCGGTGTGACGGGAGTTTTCTATGAGCAGTTCTTC. This gives the protein CASSVGVTGVFYEQFF.

This clone was found a few times. At the DNA level, this CDR3 is encoded by other sequences in the same sample as well. The V and J genes are TRBV18 and TRBJ1-5; TRBD1 might be the D (6 bases). Between the trimmed V and J ends, which lost 3 bases and 3 bases, there was a span of 9 bases. CDR3 length equals 14 residues. Germline loops: CDR1 KGHSH, CDR2 LQKENI. The CDR3 DNA is TGTGCCAGCTCACCTGGACAGAACAATCAGCCCCAGCATTTT. This translates into CASSPGQNNQPQHF.

This sequence joins TRBV6-1 and TRBJ1-1; the D is unclear. Germline assignment: CDR1 MNHNS and CDR2 SASEGT. This CDR3 has 15 amino acids. The ends were cut back, 2 bases at V and 0 bases at J, with 10 bases in the middle. CDR3: CASSEFRYLNTEAFF. In DNA, the CDR3 is TGTGCCAGCAGTGAATTTCGGTACTTGAACACTGAAGCTTTCTTT.

This chain connects TRBV28 to TRBJ2-5; D gene uncertain. Germline V gene lookup returns CDR1 MDHEN and CDR2 SYDVKM. The CDR3 runs 12 residues. Trimming cost V 6 bases and J 4 bases, with 9 bases left between them. DNA of the CDR3: TGTGCCAGCAGCCTGAGCCGAGAGACCCAGTACTTC. It translates to CASSLSRETQYF.

The sample holds a few counts of this clone. The chain joins TRBV27 to TRBJ2-1; possible D gene TRBD2, 6 bases. V dropped 8 bases and J dropped 4 bases, with 15 bases sitting between them. Germline CDR1 and CDR2: MNHEY and SMNVEV (reference sequence). This CDR3 is built from 14 residues. As DNA, the CDR3 is TGTGCCAGCTGGTCGGGACTTTTATACAATGAGCAGTTCTTC. It is translated as CASWSGLLYNEQFF.

This sequence joins TRBV29-1 and TRBJ2-3; the match to TRBD1 covers 9 bases. Germline loops: CDR1 SQVTM, CDR2 ANQGSEA. There are 16 residues in the CDR3. The V segment lost 6 bases and the J segment 5 bases; nucleotides outside the gene matches: 15. The CDR3 DNA sequence: TGCAGCGTGGTTGGGGAACAGGGGGCCTCGGTAGATACGCAGTATTTT. This sequence encodes CSVVGEQGASVDTQYF.

The CDR3 coding sequence is TGTGCCAGCAGCTTAGGCGCGGGGTATGGCTACACCTTC. Protein sequence: CASSLGAGYGYTF. The gene calls are TRBV7-9 and TRBJ1-2; D gene unclear. Trimming removed 1 base from V and 5 bases from J, with 8 bases in between. Germline V gives CDR1 SEHNR, CDR2 FQNEAQ (reference sequence). The CDR3 runs to 13 residues.

The gene calls are TRBV9 and TRBJ2-2; 7 positions match TRBD2. Germline-derived CDR1 and CDR2 are SGDLS and YYNGEE. CDR3 size: 15 residues. J was trimmed by 5 bases and V by 0 bases; bases with no gene match: 4. The CDR3 sequence: CASSVAGGGTGELFF. CDR3 nucleotide sequence: TGTGCCAGCAGCGTAGCGGGAGGTGGGACCGGGGAGCTGTTTTTT.